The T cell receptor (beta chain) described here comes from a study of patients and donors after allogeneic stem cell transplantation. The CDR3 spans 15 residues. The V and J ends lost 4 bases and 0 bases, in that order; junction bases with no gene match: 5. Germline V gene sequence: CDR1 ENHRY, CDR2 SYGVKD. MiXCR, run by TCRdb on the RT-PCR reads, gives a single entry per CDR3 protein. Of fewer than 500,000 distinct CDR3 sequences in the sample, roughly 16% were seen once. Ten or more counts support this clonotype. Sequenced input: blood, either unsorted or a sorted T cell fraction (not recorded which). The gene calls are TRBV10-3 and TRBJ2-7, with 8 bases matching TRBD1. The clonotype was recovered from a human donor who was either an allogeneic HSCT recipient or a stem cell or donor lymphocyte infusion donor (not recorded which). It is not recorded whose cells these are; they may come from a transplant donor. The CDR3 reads CAISGGDRSSYEQYF. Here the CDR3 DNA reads TGTGCCATCAGTGGAGGGGACAGGAGCTCCTACGAGCAGTACTTC.